The 20 T cell receptor beta chains given below trace back to one sample, sequenced in a study of vaccination and CD4 T cells after COVID-19. Noted treatment: approximately nine-day PBMC culture with coronavirus spike peptide pools or control peptides (ViraFEST assay). These receptors' targets are unknown. Sequenced with the Oncomine TCR Beta short-read assay was DNA taken from cultured CD4+ T cells. One entry per CDR3 protein results from TCRdb running MiXCR on the PCR reads. Of 25,000 to 30,000 distinct CDR3 sequences listed, 62% were seen once; the top ten hold around 17%. The starting material was CD4+ T cells from blood, cultured in vitro, obtained after SARS-CoV-2 vaccination. These receptors were taken from a human donor who received a COVID-19 vaccine.

The CDR3 nucleotides are TGCAGTGCTAGAGATTTACGGGAGGGATTTCGGACTGAAGCTTTCTTT. Protein sequence: CSARDLREGFRTEAFF. V usage is TRBV20-1 and J usage is TRBJ1-1; D is undetermined. The CDR3 loop spans 16 amino acids. Germline V gene data show CDR1 as DFQATT and CDR2 as SNEGSKA (reference sequence). Trimming stripped 0 bases from V and 5 bases from J, with 19 bases between.

This rearrangement joins TRBV6-1 to TRBJ1-5; D is ambiguous. V was trimmed by 6 bases and J by 0 bases, leaving 15 bases between them. Germline V lookup: CDR1 MNHNS, CDR2 SASEGT. The CDR3 loop spans 16 amino acids. The CDR3 DNA reads as TGTGCCAGCAGCGCTGATTGGATACGTAGCAATCAGCCCCAGCATTTT. Residues: CASSADWIRSNQPQHF.

The chain employs TRBV6-1 and TRBJ2-5, with D perhaps TRBD2 (6 bases). The CDR3 spans 12 residues. CDR1 is MNHNS, CDR2 SASEGT, per germline. The germline V and J ends were trimmed by 10 bases and 1 base, with 10 bases remaining between them. The CDR3 is CATSALQETQYF. CDR3 in DNA: TGTGCCACTAGCGCCCTCCAAGAGACCCAGTACTTC.

The chain uses TRBV30 and TRBJ1-5, with unresolved D. V was cut by 2 bases and J by 6 bases, with 11 bases left in between. The germline V gene encodes CDR1 GTSNPN and CDR2 SVGIG (reference sequence). This CDR3 has 13 residues. The CDR3 bases are TGTGCCTGGAGTAAGGGTGAGGGTCAGCCCCAGCATTTT. Translating it yields CAWSKGEGQPQHF.

This clonotype has only a few counts. The V gene is TRBV20-1, the J gene TRBJ1-5, with TRBD1 matching over 11 bases. The V segment lost 2 bases and the J segment 6 bases; nucleotides outside the gene matches: 6. CDR1 is DFQATT, CDR2 SNEGSKA, per germline (reference sequence). The CDR3 extends over 15 amino acids. CDR3 sequence (DNA): TGCAGTGCTAGACCTACCGGGACAGGGGGTCAGCCCCAGCATTTT. Translation: CSARPTGTGGQPQHF.

The J gene is TRBJ2-3, the V gene TRBV20-1; TRBD2 matches at 7 bases. In germline, CDR1 is DFQATT, CDR2 SNEGSKA (reference sequence). The CDR3 has 15 amino acids. V trimming: 0 bases; J trimming: 0 bases; junction bases outside the gene matches: 3. As DNA, the CDR3 is TGCAGTGCTAGAGATTGGGGACTAAGCACAGATACGCAGTATTTT. Translating it yields CSARDWGLSTDTQYF.

This sequence joins TRBV7-9 and TRBJ2-4; 12 nucleotides line up with TRBD1. The ends lost 5 bases at V and 2 bases at J; junction bases unmatched: 16. CDR1 is SEHNR and CDR2 is FQNEAQ in the germline V gene (reference sequence). There are 20 residues in the CDR3. CDR3 nucleotide sequence: TGTGCCAGCAGCCGGCCCGGGACAGGGGGCGATACAGGGACCAAAAACATTCAGTACTTC. As protein: CASSRPGTGGDTGTKNIQYF.

This rearrangement joins TRBV24-1 to TRBJ2-1; D gene uncertain. CDR3 length: 13 residues. Germline assignment: CDR1 KGHDR and CDR2 SFDVKD. Trimming took 0 bases from V and 5 from J, leaving 4 bases between them. The CDR3 nucleotides read TGTGCCACCAGTGATTTGACGGACAATGAGCAGTTCTTC. Translated: CATSDLTDNEQFF.

The chain is built from TRBV7-3 and TRBJ2-1; TRBD2 aligns across 9 bases. This CDR3 has 15 amino acids. The germline V gene encodes CDR1 SGHTA and CDR2 FQGTGA. V was pared by 2 bases and J by 4 bases, with 3 bases of the junction left unmatched. The CDR3 DNA reads TGTGCCAGCAGCTTAGGGCGGGGGGGGTACAATGAGCAGTTCTTC. It encodes CASSLGRGGYNEQFF.

The chain carries TRBV6-5 and TRBJ2-2; no clear D gene. The ends were cut back, 2 bases at V and 7 bases at J, with 5 bases in the middle. The CDR3 spans 12 residues. Per the germline V gene, CDR1 is MNHEY and CDR2 is SVGAGI. The CDR3 coding sequence is TGTGCCAGCAGTTACGCCCTCGGGGAGCTGTTTTTT. Translation gives CASSYALGELFF.

The chain couples TRBV6-1 to TRBJ1-6; D is unclear. The CDR3 has 16 amino acids. The V gene's germline CDR1 is MNHNS and CDR2 SASEGT. V was cut by 7 bases and J by 0 bases, with 13 bases left in between. DNA of the CDR3: TGTGCCAGCAACATAAGAGAGAGCTCCTATAATTCACCCCTCCACTTT. This translates into CASNIRESSYNSPLHF.

The rearrangement links TRBV5-1 to TRBJ2-5, with D tentatively TRBD2 (5 bases). Germline CDR1 is SGHRS and CDR2 is YFSETQ. Trimming took off 6 bases at V and 2 bases at J, with 17 bases between the two ends. The CDR3 contains 15 residues. The CDR3 sequence is CASTSGWGDQETQYF. The CDR3 DNA is TGCGCCAGCACGTCAGGTTGGGGAGATCAAGAGACCCAGTACTTC.

The gene calls are TRBV7-6 and TRBJ1-1; weak D call: TRBD1 (5 bases). This CDR3 has 14 residues. CDR1 is SGHVS, CDR2 FNYEAQ, per germline. V dropped 1 base and J dropped 4 bases, with 10 bases sitting between them. The CDR3 bases are TGTGCCAGCAGCTTAGGAACGACAGTCACTGAAGCTTTCTTT. The encoded protein is CASSLGTTVTEAFF.

The chain combines TRBV29-1 with TRBJ1-1; D is possibly TRBD1 (6 bases). V was pared by 4 bases and J by 3 bases, with 12 bases between. The CDR3 extends over 13 amino acids. The V gene's germline CDR1 is SQVTM and CDR2 ANQGSEA. CDR3 in amino acids: CSVVGDTHTEAFF. CDR3 in DNA: TGCAGCGTTGTGGGGGACACCCACACTGAAGCTTTCTTT.

This chain uses TRBV20-1 with TRBJ1-5; 8 positions agree with TRBD1. Germline assignment: CDR1 DFQATT and CDR2 SNEGSKA (reference sequence). The V segment lost 1 base and the J segment 1 base; nucleotides outside the gene matches: 3. This CDR3 has 15 residues. In DNA, the CDR3 is TGCAGTGCTAGAGGCGGACAGGGAAGCAATCAGCCCCAGCATTTT. Translated, it gives CSARGGQGSNQPQHF.

This clonotype was found a few times. V and J are TRBV7-2 and TRBJ1-2, with 7 bases that match TRBD1. The CDR3 covers 14 residues. V lost 3 bases and J lost 1; bases outside the gene matches: 2. Germline V gene data show CDR1 as SGHTA and CDR2 as FQGNSA. The CDR3 here is CASSLGQNNYGYTF. The CDR3 DNA is TGTGCCAGCAGCTTGGGACAGAATAACTATGGCTACACCTTC.

The chain couples TRBV7-2 to TRBJ2-1; TRBD2 matches 8 bases. This CDR3 region has 15 residues. V shed 1 base, J shed 6 bases, and the junction held 5 bases outside the gene matches. Germline V lookup: CDR1 SGHTA, CDR2 FQGNSA. The CDR3 sequence: CASSLDFRGGNEQFF. CDR3 nucleotide sequence: TGTGCCAGCAGCTTAGATTTCCGGGGGGGCAATGAGCAGTTCTTC. Based on the CDR3 plus reference TRBV7-2 and TRBJ2-1, the full variable domain is GAGVSQSPSNKVTEKGKDVELRCDPISGHTALYWYRQSLGQGLEFLIYFQGNSAPDKSGLPSDRFSAERTGGSVSTLTIQRTQQEDSAVYLCASSLDFRGGNEQFFGPGTRLTVL.

V gene TRBV30 combines with J gene TRBJ1-2, with unresolved D. Per germline, CDR1 GTSNPN and CDR2 SVGIG (reference sequence). This CDR3 comprises 13 residues. The V gene lost 2 bases and the J gene lost 4 bases, with 11 bases spanning the gap. CDR3 residues: CAWSRSGIYGYTF. The CDR3 DNA reads TGTGCCTGGAGTCGCTCCGGAATCTATGGCTACACCTTC. The full variable domain, with the rest looked up from reference TRBV30 and TRBJ1-2, is SQTIHQWPATLVQPVGSPLSLECTVEGTSNPNLYWYRQAAGRGLQLLFYSVGIGQISSEVPQNLSASRPQDRQFILSSKKLLLSDSGFYLCAWSRSGIYGYTFGSGTRLTVV.

The chain combines TRBV7-8 with TRBJ1-2; D gene unclear. Germline-derived CDR1 and CDR2 are SGHVS and FQNEAQ. Deletions cut 1 base from V and 4 bases from J, with 13 bases between. This CDR3 comprises 15 residues. The CDR3 bases are TGTGCCAGCAGCTTAGTGCTGGGGAGCTCCTATGGCTACACCTTC. Amino acid sequence: CASSLVLGSSYGYTF. Using reference TRBV7-8 and TRBJ1-2 for the parts outside the CDR3, the full variable domain is GAGVSQSPRYKVAKRGQDVALRCDPISGHVSLFWYQQALGQGPEFLTYFQNEAQLDKSGLPSDRFFAERPEGSVSTLKIQRTQQEDSAVYLCASSLVLGSSYGYTFGSGTRLTVV.

The chain is built from TRBV23-1 and TRBJ1-2; tentatively, D is TRBD1 (6 bases). TRBV23-1 carries the ORF label, with uncertain function. This CDR3 contains 15 residues. V was trimmed by 6 bases and J by 2 bases, leaving 16 bases between them. Written as DNA, the CDR3 is TGCGCCAGCAGAGACATGGGGCAGGGGAACTATGGCTACACCTTC. This translates into CASRDMGQGNYGYTF.